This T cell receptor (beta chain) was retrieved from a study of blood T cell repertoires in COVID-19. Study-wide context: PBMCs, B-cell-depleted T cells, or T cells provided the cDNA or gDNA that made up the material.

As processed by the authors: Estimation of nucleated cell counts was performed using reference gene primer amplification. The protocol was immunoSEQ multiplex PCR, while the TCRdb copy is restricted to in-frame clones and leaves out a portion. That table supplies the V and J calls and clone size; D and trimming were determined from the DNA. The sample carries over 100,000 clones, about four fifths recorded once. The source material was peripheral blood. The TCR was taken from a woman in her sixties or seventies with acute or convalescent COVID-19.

CDR3 nucleotide sequence: TGTGCCAGCAGCGGAGATAGACTAGCGGGGGGCGGCAATGAGCAGTTCTTC. It specifies CASSGDRLAGGGNEQFF. V is TRBV9 and J is TRBJ2-1; TRBD2 agrees at 13 bases. After removal of 3 bases from V and 6 bases from J, the junction contained 9 bases not matched to a gene. The length of the CDR3 is 17 residues. From germline, CDR1 is SGDLS and CDR2 YYNGEE.